A single sample is the source of the 24 T cell receptor beta chains below, sequenced in a study of blood T cell repertoires in COVID-19. Sequencing used immunoSEQ multiplex PCR; TCRdb keeps in-frame clones, though not all of them. Of tens of thousands of clones listed, 82% are singletons. The specimen was peripheral blood. These receptors came from a human donor in a cohort sampled during active COVID-19.

This sequence joins TRBV6-6 and TRBJ2-3; D may be TRBD2 (6 bases). CDR3 length: 15 residues. V was shortened by 5 bases and J by 3 bases, with 15 bases between the two germline ends. From germline, CDR1 is MNHNY and CDR2 SVGAGI (reference sequence). CDR3 in DNA: TGTGCCAGCAGTAGAGGGCAGGCGGGGACAGATACGCAGTATTTT. Protein: CASSRGQAGTDTQYF.

This clone came up a few times. The V and J genes are TRBV6-5 and TRBJ1-1; D gene unclear. CDR1 and CDR2 (germline): MNHEY, SVGAGI. This CDR3 region has 14 residues. V lost 2 bases and J lost 4, with 11 bases in between. The CDR3 spells CASSYALIGTEAFF. Written as DNA, the CDR3 is TGTGCCAGCAGTTACGCCCTTATCGGCACTGAAGCTTTCTTT.

This rearrangement joins TRBV18 to TRBJ2-2; possible D gene TRBD1, 5 bases. CDR3 length: 15 residues. Germline V gene sequence: CDR1 KGHSH, CDR2 LQKENI. V shed 2 bases and J shed 5 bases, with 12 bases lying between them. The CDR3 reads CASSPGRTHTGELFF. The CDR3 DNA sequence: TGTGCCAGCTCACCAGGGCGGACACATACCGGGGAGCTGTTTTTT.

This chain joins TRBV7-9 and TRBJ2-7, with a tentative D call TRBD2 (5 bases). Germline V gives CDR1 SEHNR, CDR2 FQNEAQ (reference sequence). Trimming cost V 5 bases and J 4 bases, with 6 bases left between them. CDR3 length: 11 amino acids. The CDR3 DNA follows: TGTGCCAGCAGCCCGGGGTACGAGCAGTACTTC. It codes for CASSPGYEQYF.

The chain joins TRBV30 to TRBJ1-4; TRBD1 might be the D (6 bases). Trimming took 8 bases from V and 7 from J, leaving 20 bases between them. The CDR3 consists of 14 residues. Germline CDR1 and CDR2: GTSNPN and SVGIG (reference sequence). The CDR3 is CAAEDGTSPEKLFF. The CDR3 bases are TGTGCCGCGGAAGACGGGACAAGTCCTGAAAAACTGTTTTTT.

The rearrangement joins TRBV19 to TRBJ1-3, with D unresolved. Germline V lookup: CDR1 LNHDA, CDR2 SQIVND (reference sequence). The V end lost 3 bases, the J end lost 8 bases, and 14 bases lay between the germline ends. The CDR3 is 14 amino acids. The CDR3 spells CASSMGSQMDTIYF. The DNA for the CDR3 is TGTGCCAGTAGTATGGGCAGCCAGATGGACACCATATATTTT.

V gene TRBV4-1 combines with J gene TRBJ1-2; 7 bases match TRBD1. Germline lookup yields CDR1 MGHRA and CDR2 YSYEKL. The trim removed 0 bases at V and 3 bases at J, leaving 7 bases unmatched. This CDR3 region has 16 residues. The CDR3 coding sequence is TGCGCCAGCAGCCAAGATATTACAGGGGCATACTATGGCTACACCTTC. Its translation is CASSQDITGAYYGYTF.

The chain is built from TRBV20-1 and TRBJ1-5; 7 bases align to TRBD1. J was trimmed by 7 bases and V by 3 bases; bases with no gene match: 9. This CDR3 is 14 amino acids long. Germline CDR1 is DFQATT and CDR2 is SNEGSKA (reference sequence). The CDR3 sequence is CSASVDRPGQPQHF. CDR3 nucleotides: TGCAGTGCTAGTGTGGACAGGCCTGGGCAGCCCCAGCATTTT.

Only a few counts were recorded for this clone. The gene calls are TRBV5-5 and TRBJ1-2, with 8 positions matching TRBD1. This CDR3 region has 16 residues. Trimming at V came to 2 bases and at J to 3 bases, leaving 9 bases not matched to a gene. Germline CDR1 and CDR2: SGHKS and YYEKEE (reference sequence). This chain's CDR3 is CASSFPAGGQHYGYTF. The CDR3 nucleotides are TGTGCCAGCAGCTTCCCAGCAGGGGGCCAACACTATGGCTACACCTTC.

The chain uses TRBV3-1 (or the pseudogene TRBV3-2) and TRBJ2-2; 15 bases line up with TRBD2. Per germline, CDR1 LGHDT and CDR2 YNNKEL (reference sequence). Germline trimming cut 4 bases from V and 0 bases from J; bases unmatched to any gene: 6. The length of the CDR3 is 19 residues. The CDR3 DNA is TGTGCCAGCAGCCCTTCGGGACTAGCGGGGGGCTCGAACACCGGGGAGCTGTTTTTT. It encodes CASSPSGLAGGSNTGELFF.

The rearrangement uses TRBV6-6 and TRBJ1-5, with 9 bases identical to TRBD1. CDR3 length: 12 amino acids. V trimming: 9 bases; J trimming: 7 bases; junction bases outside the gene matches: 4. Germline V gene sequence: CDR1 MNHNY, CDR2 SVGAGI (reference sequence). CDR3 sequence (DNA): TGTGCCAGTGGGACAGGGCAGCAGCCCCAGCATTTT. Protein sequence: CASGTGQQPQHF.

The chain couples TRBV18 to TRBJ2-2; TRBD2 aligns across 8 bases. Germline V lookup: CDR1 KGHSH, CDR2 LQKENI. V shed 2 bases and J 4 bases; nucleotides not matched to a gene: 3. The CDR3 runs 15 residues. The CDR3 is CASSPASGGTGELFF. In DNA form, the CDR3 reads TGTGCCAGCTCACCAGCAAGCGGGGGCACCGGGGAGCTGTTTTTT.

The V call is TRBV5-1, the J call TRBJ2-1; TRBD2 matches at 11 bases. The CDR3 totals 15 residues. Germline V gene lookup returns CDR1 SGHRS and CDR2 YFSETQ. With 1 base clipped from V and 7 bases from J, the junction kept 4 bases outside the gene matches. CDR3 amino acids: CASSLLAGGRNEQFF. Written as DNA, the CDR3 is TGCGCCAGCAGCTTGCTAGCGGGGGGCCGGAATGAGCAGTTCTTC.

This clone ranks as medium-sized. The chain is built from TRBV6-4 and TRBJ2-2; the match to TRBD2 covers 16 bases. Germline CDR1 reads MRHNA; CDR2 reads SNTAGT. The V gene end was trimmed by 2 bases and the J gene end by 3 bases; junction bases not matched to a gene: 9. The CDR3 loop spans 20 amino acids. The CDR3: CASSDPPGLAGGPYTGELFF. The CDR3 DNA is TGTGCCAGCAGTGACCCCCCGGGACTAGCGGGGGGGCCCTACACCGGGGAGCTGTTTTTT.

The rearrangement uses TRBV7-2 and TRBJ1-2, with TRBD1 matching over 7 bases. CDR3 size: 15 residues. V lost 1 base, J lost 6 bases, and 8 bases stayed unmatched. Germline V gives CDR1 SGHTA, CDR2 FQGNSA. The CDR3 sequence is CASSLVDRESHGYTF. CDR3 DNA: TGTGCCAGCAGCTTAGTCGACAGGGAGTCCCATGGCTACACCTTC.

J is TRBJ2-5 and V is TRBV27; 8 bases align to TRBD1. V shed 2 bases and J 0 bases; nucleotides not matched to a gene: 5. The germline gives CDR1 MNHEY, CDR2 SMNVEV (reference sequence). The CDR3 covers 16 residues. CDR3 in amino acids: CASSLRTGYDQETQYF. CDR3 coding DNA: TGTGCCAGCAGTTTAAGGACAGGGTATGACCAAGAGACCCAGTACTTC.

The V call is TRBV7-8, the J call TRBJ2-1; D not certain. Germline assignment: CDR1 SGHVS and CDR2 FQNEAQ. The CDR3 contains 15 residues. The germline V and J ends were trimmed by 1 base and 1 base, with 8 bases remaining between them. The CDR3 DNA reads TGTGCCAGCAGCTTAGACGGCGGATCCTACAATGAGCAGTTCTTC. Protein: CASSLDGGSYNEQFF.

The genes are TRBV27 and TRBJ2-1; a possible D gene is TRBD2 (6 bases). Germline V gene data show CDR1 as MNHEY and CDR2 as SMNVEV (reference sequence). V was cut by 3 bases and J by 7 bases, with 16 bases left in between. The CDR3 extends over 15 amino acids. CDR3 protein: CASSLRGPGGNEQFF. In nucleotides, the CDR3 is TGTGCCAGCAGTTTGAGGGGCCCCGGGGGTAATGAGCAGTTCTTC.

The chain joins TRBV24-1 to TRBJ2-5; TRBD2 agrees at 7 bases. Trimming at V came to 4 bases and at J to 5 bases, leaving 9 bases not matched to a gene. Germline V CDR1 and CDR2: KGHDR, SFDVKD. CDR3 length: 15 amino acids. The CDR3, as DNA: TGTGCCACCAGTGACCATAAGCGGGGTTTGGAGACCCAGTACTTC. Its protein is CATSDHKRGLETQYF.

This chain uses TRBV9 with TRBJ2-5, with 10 bases that match TRBD1. The CDR3 runs 16 residues. V trimming: 0 bases; J trimming: 2 bases; junction bases outside the gene matches: 4. Germline V CDR1 and CDR2: SGDLS, YYNGEE. For the CDR3, the DNA is TGTGCCAGCAGCGTAGGTTGGACAGGGGGTCAAGAGACCCAGTACTTC. Amino acids: CASSVGWTGGQETQYF.

The chain links TRBV13 to TRBJ2-3, with 8 positions matching TRBD1. Trimming at V came to 2 bases and at J to 3 bases, leaving 7 bases not matched to a gene. Germline CDR1 and CDR2: PRHDT and FYEKMQ (reference sequence). There are 16 residues in the CDR3. Written as DNA, the CDR3 is TGTGCCAGCAGCTTAAATACAGGGGGTTTAACAGATACGCAGTATTTT. Translation: CASSLNTGGLTDTQYF.

This rearrangement joins TRBV5-1 to TRBJ2-1, with D perhaps matching TRBD1 (5 bases). There are 17 residues in the CDR3. Germline CDR1 is SGHRS and CDR2 is YFSETQ. V was shortened by 0 bases and J by 0 bases, with 13 bases between the two germline ends. The DNA for the CDR3 is TGCGCCAGCAGCTTGGAGCAGGGCGAGCCCTCCTACAATGAGCAGTTCTTC. Translation gives CASSLEQGEPSYNEQFF.

The J gene is TRBJ1-5, the V gene TRBV12-3 or TRBV12-4, with D perhaps TRBD1 (5 bases). This CDR3 comprises 13 residues. V was trimmed by 5 bases and J by 4 bases, leaving 9 bases between them. The CDR3 DNA sequence: TGTGCCAGCAGTGGGGCCTTTAATCAGCCCCAGCATTTT. Amino acid sequence: CASSGAFNQPQHF.

The V call is TRBV2, the J call TRBJ2-3; 11 bases are shared with TRBD1. This CDR3 is 16 amino acids long. V lost 6 bases and J lost 5; bases outside the gene matches: 10. In germline, CDR1 is SNHLY, CDR2 FYNNEI. CDR3 loop: CASRARTGGKRDTQYF. As DNA, the CDR3 is TGTGCCAGCAGGGCAAGGACAGGGGGCAAGAGAGATACGCAGTATTTT.